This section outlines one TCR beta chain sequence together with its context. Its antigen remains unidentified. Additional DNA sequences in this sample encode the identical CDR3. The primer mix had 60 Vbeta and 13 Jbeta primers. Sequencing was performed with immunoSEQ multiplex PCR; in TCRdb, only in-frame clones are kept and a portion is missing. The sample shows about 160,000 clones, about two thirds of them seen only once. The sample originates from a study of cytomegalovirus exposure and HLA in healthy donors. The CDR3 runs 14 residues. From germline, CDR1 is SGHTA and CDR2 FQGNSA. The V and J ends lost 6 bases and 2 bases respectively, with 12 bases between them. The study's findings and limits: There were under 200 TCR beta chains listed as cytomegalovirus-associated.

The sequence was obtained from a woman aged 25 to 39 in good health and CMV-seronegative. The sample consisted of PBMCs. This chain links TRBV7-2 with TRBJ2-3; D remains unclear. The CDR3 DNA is TGTGCCAGCAGTTCAACCAGTGCCACAGATACGCAGTATTTT. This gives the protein CASSSTSATDTQYF.